This TCR beta chain was profiled in a study of T cell responses to AZD1222 COVID-19 vaccine. Points from the study as a whole: Donors skewed white British and female; clonal diversity was possibly underestimated.

Profiled with immunoSEQ multiplex PCR; TCRdb holds only in-frame clones, not every one. This table has 40,000 to 60,000 clones, 65% to 90% appearing once. Notes on this clone: The antigen remains unidentified.

Germline CDR1 is SGHDT and CDR2 is YYEEEE. The CDR3 has 16 residues. V lost 5 bases and J lost 1, with 15 bases in between. The clonotype was recovered from an adult who received the AZD1222 COVID-19 vaccine. The material was peripheral blood, obtained 28 days after the second AZD1222 dose. The chain links TRBV5-6 to TRBJ2-2; possibly TRBD1 for D (6 bases). The CDR3 nucleotides read TGTGCCAGCAGGCATACCGAGACAGGGAACACCGGGGAGCTGTTTTTT. It codes for CASRHTETGNTGELFF.